A single sample is the source of the 13 T cell receptor beta chains below, sequenced in a study of blood T cell repertoires in COVID-19. Repertoires were generated with immunoSEQ multiplex PCR, while TCRdb's copy carries only in-frame clones and drops some. The data show tens of thousands of clones, with roughly 87% seen just once and 2.5% to 3% held by the top ten. Sequencing was carried out using peripheral blood. These receptors were collected from an elderly man with acute or convalescent COVID-19.

The rearrangement uses TRBV24-1 and TRBJ2-5, with 7 bases matching TRBD1. After removal of 5 bases from V and 2 bases from J, the junction contained 4 bases not matched to a gene. Germline CDR1 is KGHDR and CDR2 is SFDVKD. CDR3 size: 14 residues. CDR3 protein: CATSVAGGQETQYF. In DNA, the CDR3 is TGTGCCACCAGTGTGGCAGGGGGACAAGAGACCCAGTACTTC.

The J gene is TRBJ2-7, the V gene TRBV2; 11 positions agree with TRBD1. Germline-derived CDR1 and CDR2 are SNHLY and FYNNEI. V shed 6 bases, J shed 6 bases, and the junction held 16 bases outside the gene matches. The CDR3 is 17 residues long. CDR3 sequence reads: CASSRRLVRDRGIEQYF. The DNA for the CDR3 is TGTGCCAGCAGCCGAAGACTGGTTCGGGACAGGGGGATCGAGCAGTACTTC.

This chain uses TRBV7-2 with TRBJ2-2, with TRBD1 matching 9 bases. The J segment lost 7 bases and the V segment lost 1 base, leaving 1 base of the junction unmatched. CDR1 and CDR2 (germline): SGHTA, FQGNSA. The CDR3 is 14 amino acids. DNA of the CDR3: TGTGCCAGCAGCTTAGTGACAGGGGGCGGGGAGCTGTTTTTT. This gives the protein CASSLVTGGGELFF.

The V call is TRBV7-8, the J call TRBJ2-5, with a possible D match to TRBD2 (5 bases). The CDR3 covers 14 residues. The V end lost 0 bases, the J end lost 2 bases, and 7 bases lay between the germline ends. Germline-derived CDR1 and CDR2 are SGHVS and FQNEAQ. CDR3 sequence: CASSLARTQETQYF. CDR3 in DNA: TGTGCCAGCAGCTTAGCGCGGACTCAAGAGACCCAGTACTTC.

This clone was counted once. V usage is TRBV14 and J usage is TRBJ1-2; a weak D match, TRBD1 (5 bases). The CDR3 spans 14 residues. Trimming left V 1 base short and J 7 bases short, with 13 bases between. From germline, CDR1 is SGHDN and CDR2 FVKESK. CDR3 DNA: TGTGCCAGCAGCCAAGTGAGACAGTTGTCTGGCTACACCTTC. Its protein product is CASSQVRQLSGYTF.

This chain uses TRBV4-3 with TRBJ2-3; perhaps TRBD2 as D (6 bases). Trimming left V 2 bases short and J 4 bases short, with 22 bases between. Looked up from germline, CDR1 is LGHNA and CDR2 is YSLEER. This CDR3 has 18 amino acids. CDR3 residues: CASSQRRTSASVSDTQYF. The CDR3 bases are TGCGCCAGCAGCCAAAGGAGAACTTCGGCTAGCGTTTCAGATACGCAGTATTTT.

This sequence joins TRBV29-1 and TRBJ2-1; TRBD1 agrees at 9 bases. V trimming: 7 bases; J trimming: 3 bases; junction bases outside the gene matches: 13. Germline V gives CDR1 SQVTM, CDR2 ANQGSEA. CDR3 length: 16 residues. CDR3 loop: CSGRQLGTGFYNEQFF. In DNA, the CDR3 is TGCAGCGGGCGTCAGCTCGGGACAGGGTTCTACAATGAGCAGTTCTTC.

CDR3 sequence: CASVTGTSGSEQYF. CDR3 DNA sequence: TGTGCCAGCGTGACCGGGACTAGCGGCTCCGAGCAGTACTTC. This chain connects TRBV28 to TRBJ2-7; 11 bases map to TRBD2. Germline values: CDR1 MDHEN, CDR2 SYDVKM. With V trimmed by 8 bases and J by 6 bases, 9 bases remained unmatched. The CDR3 sequence is 14 residues long.

This sequence joins TRBV5-4 and TRBJ2-2; possible D gene TRBD1, 6 bases. The CDR3 sequence is 14 residues long. The V and J ends lost 1 base and 7 bases respectively, with 11 bases between them. Germline assignment: CDR1 SGHNT and CDR2 YYREEE (reference sequence). The CDR3 DNA follows: TGTGCCAGCAGCTTGCAACAGGGTGGCGGGGAGCTGTTTTTT. This sequence encodes CASSLQQGGGELFF. Combining the CDR3 with reference TRBV5-4 and TRBJ2-2 gives the whole variable domain ETGVTQSPTHLIKTRGQQVTLRCSSQSGHNTVSWYQQALGQGPQFIFQYYREEENGRGNFPPRFSGLQFPNYSSELNVNALELDDSALYLCASSLQQGGGELFFGEGSRLTVL.

The chain recombines TRBV7-2 with TRBJ2-3; D remains unclear. This CDR3 comprises 12 residues. CDR1 and CDR2 (germline): SGHTA, FQGNSA. Trimming took off 5 bases at V and 2 bases at J, with 5 bases between the two ends. The chain's CDR3 is CASSLSTDTQYF. As DNA, the CDR3 is TGTGCCAGCAGCCTCTCCACAGATACGCAGTATTTT.

V is TRBV29-1 and J is TRBJ1-1, with D possibly matching TRBD1 (5 bases). The germline CDR1 and CDR2 sequences are SQVTM and ANQGSEA. V dropped 7 bases and J dropped 7 bases, with 19 bases sitting between them. The CDR3 has 13 amino acids. The CDR3 DNA is TGCAGCGCGGGCGCAGGACAACAATTTGAAGCTTTCTTT. Encoded protein: CSAGAGQQFEAFF.

The chain uses TRBV27 and TRBJ2-3; possible D gene TRBD2, 5 bases. Trimming shortened V by 5 bases and J by 3 bases, and 15 bases separated the two germline ends. This CDR3 is 15 amino acids long. Looked up from germline, CDR1 is MNHEY and CDR2 is SMNVEV (reference sequence). The CDR3 DNA is TGTGCCAGCAGTCCCGAGAGGGTGGGGACAGATACGCAGTATTTT. This sequence encodes CASSPERVGTDTQYF.

V is TRBV27 and J is TRBJ1-5; TRBD1 is a possible D gene (6 bases). With 0 bases removed from V and 2 bases from J, the gap between germline ends came to 11 bases. CDR3 length equals 16 residues. Germline V lookup: CDR1 MNHEY, CDR2 SMNVEV (reference sequence). In DNA form, the CDR3 reads TGTGCCAGCAGTTTATCGGCAGGGGTCGGCAATCAGCCCCAGCATTTT. Translated: CASSLSAGVGNQPQHF.